Included here is one T cell receptor beta chain sequence, with context. Antigen: not known. Likely shared infections and vaccines: all three twin pairs were reared together. These data are taken from a study of identical twins' blood T cells. Study-wide background: Some 12 libraries, six alpha and six beta, gave around 50 million reads. Study-wide points: Shared CDR3 clonotype counts between two donors mainly tracked the product of their cloneset sizes, twins included.

As originally analysed: Each donor had about 100,000 to nearly 550,000 clonotypes. MiXCR was run by TCRdb on the 5' RACE reads, yielding one entry per CDR3 protein. TCRdb's processing, not the study's, gives the V and J calls here. The sample yields 350,000 to 400,000 distinct CDR3 sequences, roughly 27% seen once. The V gene's germline CDR1 is DFQATT and CDR2 SNEGSKA (reference sequence). The CDR3 is 14 amino acids. Trimming left V 5 bases short and J 2 bases short, with 14 bases between. This receptor was identified in a woman between 18 and 50 years old in good health. The genes are TRBV20-1 and TRBJ2-3, with D perhaps TRBD1 or TRBD2 (6 bases each). Sequencing used PBMCs. CDR3 nucleotide sequence: TGCAGTGCTCACACGGGGGCATACACAGATACGCAGTATTTT. This sequence encodes CSAHTGAYTDTQYF.